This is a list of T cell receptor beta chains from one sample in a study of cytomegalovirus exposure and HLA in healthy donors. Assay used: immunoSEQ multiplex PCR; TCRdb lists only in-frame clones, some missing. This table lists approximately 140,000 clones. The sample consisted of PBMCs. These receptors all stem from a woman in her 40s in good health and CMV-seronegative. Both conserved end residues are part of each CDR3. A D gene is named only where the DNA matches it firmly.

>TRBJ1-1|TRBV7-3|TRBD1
CASSLTGTGGQPEAFF
TGTGCCAGCAGCTTAACTGGGACAGGGGGCCAGCCTGAAGCTTTCTTT
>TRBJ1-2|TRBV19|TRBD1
CASSSGQGYGYTF
TGTGCCAGTAGTTCGGGACAGGGGTATGGCTACACCTTC
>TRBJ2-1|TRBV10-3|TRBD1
CAIGQAHASNEQFF
TGTGCCATCGGACAGGCACACGCCTCCAATGAGCAGTTCTTC
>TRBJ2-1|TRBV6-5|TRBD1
CASSYGGTGAWNEQFF
TGTGCCAGCAGTTACGGGGGGACAGGGGCCTGGAATGAGCAGTTCTTC
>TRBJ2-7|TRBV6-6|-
CASSYSRGGVDEQYF
TGTGCCAGCAGTTACTCCCGAGGGGGGGTGGACGAGCAGTACTTC
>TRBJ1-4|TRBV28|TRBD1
CASSLIGQGNEKLFF
TGTGCCAGCAGTTTAATCGGACAGGGTAACGAAAAACTGTTTTTT
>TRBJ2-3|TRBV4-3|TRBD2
CASSQVVGGTTDTQYF
TGCGCCAGCAGCCAAGTGGTGGGGGGGACCACAGATACGCAGTATTTT
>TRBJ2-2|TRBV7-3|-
CASSAVANANTGELFF
TGTGCCAGCAGCGCTGTAGCGAACGCGAACACCGGGGAGCTGTTTTTT
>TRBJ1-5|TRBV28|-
CATTLSTGFRNQPQHF
TGTGCCACCACCCTCTCTACAGGGTTTCGCAATCAGCCCCAGCATTTT
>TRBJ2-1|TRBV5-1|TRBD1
CASSSLGQGGNEQFF
TGCGCCAGCAGCTCGTTGGGACAGGGTGGCAATGAGCAGTTCTTC
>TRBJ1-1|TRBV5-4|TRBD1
CASSKPVMGTATFF
TGTGCCAGCAGCAAACCCGTAATGGGGACAGCGACTTTCTTT
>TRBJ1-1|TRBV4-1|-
CASSQAQGLYDTEAFF
TGCGCCAGCAGCCAAGCACAGGGATTGTATGACACTGAAGCTTTCTTT
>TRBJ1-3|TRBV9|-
CASSVAQGPSGNTIYF
TGTGCCAGCAGCGTAGCACAGGGCCCCTCTGGAAACACCATATATTTT
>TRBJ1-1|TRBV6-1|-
CASSEHLEPTEAFF
TGTGCCAGCAGTGAACACTTAGAGCCCACTGAAGCTTTCTTT
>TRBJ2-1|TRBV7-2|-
CASSLAQAQFF
TGTGCCAGCAGCTTAGCCCAAGCGCAGTTCTTC
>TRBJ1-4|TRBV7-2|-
CASSLYPRRLNEKLFF
TGTGCCAGCAGCTTATACCCGCGGCGGCTTAATGAAAAACTGTTTTTT
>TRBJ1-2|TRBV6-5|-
CASTDSYGYTF
TGTGCCAGCACAGACAGTTATGGCTACACCTTC
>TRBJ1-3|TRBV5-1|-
CASSPSPTGNTIYF
TGCGCCAGCAGCCCTAGCCCGACTGGAAACACCATATATTTT
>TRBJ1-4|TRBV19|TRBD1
CASSSQGAVEKLFF
TGTGCCAGTAGTAGCCAGGGGGCCGTTGAAAAACTGTTTTTT
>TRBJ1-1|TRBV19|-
CASSNQGLGEAFF
TGTGCCAGTAGTAATCAGGGTTTGGGTGAAGCTTTCTTT
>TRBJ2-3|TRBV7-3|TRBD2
CASSLEGSGDVTDTQYF
TGTGCCAGCAGCCTCGAAGGTAGCGGGGATGTAACAGATACGCAGTATTTT
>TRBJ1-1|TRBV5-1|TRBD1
CASSLGQGASFTEAFF
TGCGCCAGCAGCTTGGGACAGGGGGCATCTTTCACTGAAGCTTTCTTT
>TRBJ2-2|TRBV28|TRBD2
CASSTGTSGGANTGELFF
TGTGCCAGCAGTACCGGGACTAGCGGGGGGGCTAACACCGGGGAGCTGTTTTTT
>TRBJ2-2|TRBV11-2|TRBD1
CASSLTGDTGELFF
TGTGCCAGCAGCTTGACAGGGGACACCGGGGAGCTGTTTTTT
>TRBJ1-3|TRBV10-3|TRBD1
CAISHSGQGVDTIYF
TGTGCCATCAGCCACTCGGGACAGGGAGTAGACACCATATATTTT
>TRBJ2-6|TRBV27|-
CASSLSLGQGGPSGANVLTF
TGTGCCAGCAGTTTATCGTTGGGGCAGGGAGGACCCTCTGGGGCCAACGTCCTGACTTTC
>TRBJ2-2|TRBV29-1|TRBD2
CSVEAERGGTGELFF
TGCAGCGTTGAAGCGGAGCGGGGAGGTACCGGGGAGCTGTTTTTT
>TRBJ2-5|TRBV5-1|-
CASSLNSFGETQYF
TGCGCCAGCAGCTTAAATTCCTTCGGGGAGACCCAGTACTTC
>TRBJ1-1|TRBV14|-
CASSLFNTEAFF
TGTGCCAGCAGCTTATTCAACACTGAAGCTTTCTTT
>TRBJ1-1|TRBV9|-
CASSVVQGTDTEAFF
TGTGCCAGCAGCGTAGTTCAGGGGACGGACACTGAAGCTTTCTTT
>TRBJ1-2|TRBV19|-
CASGRSRRGDGYTF
TGTGCCAGTGGAAGATCCAGGAGGGGCGATGGCTACACCTTC
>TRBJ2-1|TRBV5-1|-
CASSLAQEEDEQFF
TGCGCCAGCAGCTTGGCGCAGGAGGAAGATGAGCAGTTCTTC
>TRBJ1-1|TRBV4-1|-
CASSHEMGRGGRNTEAFF
TGCGCCAGCAGCCACGAAATGGGAAGGGGCGGACGGAACACTGAAGCTTTCTTT
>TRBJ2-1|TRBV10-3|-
CAISESGGFNEQFF
TGTGCCATCAGTGAGTCAGGCGGTTTCAATGAGCAGTTCTTC
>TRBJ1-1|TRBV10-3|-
CAISEREVIGEAFF
TGTGCCATCAGTGAAAGGGAGGTAATAGGTGAAGCTTTCTTT
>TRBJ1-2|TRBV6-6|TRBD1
CASSFGTELGGYTF
TGTGCCAGCAGTTTCGGGACAGAACTGGGTGGCTACACCTTC
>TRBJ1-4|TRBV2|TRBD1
CASKGQGASLGEKLFF
TGTGCCAGCAAGGGGCAGGGGGCTTCTCTTGGTGAAAAACTGTTTTTT
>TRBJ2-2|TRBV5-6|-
CASSLIFRQPTYEAGELFF
TGTGCCAGCAGCTTGATTTTTAGGCAGCCGACTTACGAGGCCGGGGAGCTGTTTTTT
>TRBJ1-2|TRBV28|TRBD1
CASSSPGQGIYGYTF
TGTGCCAGCAGTTCTCCGGGACAGGGGATCTATGGCTACACCTTC
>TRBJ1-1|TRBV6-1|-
CASSEYGGGEEAFF
TGTGCCAGCAGTGAATATGGCGGGGGCGAGGAAGCTTTCTTT
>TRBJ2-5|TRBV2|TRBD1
CASSIRQGARETQYF
TGTGCCAGCAGTATTCGACAGGGGGCGAGGGAGACCCAGTACTTC
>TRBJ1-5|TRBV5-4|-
CASQDGPEGQPQHF
TGTGCCAGCCAAGACGGACCCGAGGGTCAGCCCCAGCATTTT
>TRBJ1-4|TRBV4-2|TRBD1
CASSQGTGQRSLPNEKLFF
TGTGCCAGCAGCCAAGGGACGGGACAGCGATCTTTACCGAATGAAAAACTGTTTTTT
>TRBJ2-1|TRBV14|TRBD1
CASSQDSGQVGNEQFF
TGTGCCAGCAGCCAAGATTCGGGACAGGTGGGCAATGAGCAGTTCTTC
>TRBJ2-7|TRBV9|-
CASSVLSSGEQYF
TGTGCCAGCAGCGTATTGTCCTCCGGCGAGCAGTACTTC
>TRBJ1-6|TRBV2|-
CASMGVNSPLHF
TGTGCCAGCATGGGAGTTAATTCACCCCTCCACTTT
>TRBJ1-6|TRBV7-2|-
CASSLNRANSPLHF
TGTGCCAGCAGCTTAAACAGGGCTAATTCACCCCTCCACTTT
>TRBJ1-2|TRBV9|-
CASSVDWSGRSNYGYTF
TGTGCCAGCAGCGTAGATTGGTCGGGGAGATCTAACTATGGCTACACCTTC
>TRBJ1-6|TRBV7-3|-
CASSLGTPAGNSPLHF
TGTGCCAGCAGCTTAGGGACTCCGGCTGGAAATTCACCCCTCCACTTT